A selection of T cell receptor beta chains follows, all from one sample in a study of T cell responses to AZD1222 COVID-19 vaccine. Here immunoSEQ multiplex PCR was the method, and the copy in TCRdb shows in-frame clones only, minus some. This sample has about 70,000 clones, with 85% found just once. The specimen comprised peripheral blood, sampled on day 0 of AZD1222 vaccination. These receptors all stem from an adult in good health. Both conserved end residues are part of each CDR3. The D gene is left open where the match is weak. Not all rows give a size; the values are once, few, many and, for expanded clones, a class.

J gene	V gene	D gene	clone size	CDR3 DNA	CDR3 protein
TRBJ1-2	TRBV5-1	-	-	TGCGCCAGCAGCTTGAGGCAGGGGCGAGGTGGCTACACCTTC	CASSLRQGRGGYTF
TRBJ1-5	TRBV5-1	-	-	TGCGCCAGCAGCTTGGGACAGCAAAATCAGCCCCAGCATTTT	CASSLGQQNQPQHF
TRBJ1-5	TRBV2	-	once	TGTGCCAGCTTAGGTACGCAGAATCAGCCCCAGCATTTT	CASLGTQNQPQHF
TRBJ1-6	TRBV21-1	-	-	TGTGCCAGCAGCAGGCCGGGACAGGGTGATAATTCCTATAATTCACCCCTCCACTTT	CASSRPGQGDNSYNSPLHF
TRBJ1-1	TRBV18	TRBD1	-	TGTGCCAGCTCACCCGGGACAGCCAACACTGAAGCTTTCTTT	CASSPGTANTEAFF
TRBJ1-6	TRBV7-9	-	-	TGTGCCAGCAGCTTAGCCGACGGTCGGAATTCACCCCTCCACTTT	CASSLADGRNSPLHF
TRBJ1-2	TRBV18	-	-	TGTGCCAGCTCACTTGGTAGAGGCACCAGCGGAGGCTACACCTTC	CASSLGRGTSGGYTF
TRBJ2-7	TRBV4-2	-	-	TGTGCCAGCAGCCAACTCGCCGGGCGCTACGAGCAGTACTTC	CASSQLAGRYEQYF
TRBJ2-1	TRBV27	-	-	TGTGCCAGCAGTTTGAGAGGGCAGGCTGAGCAGTTCTTC	CASSLRGQAEQFF
TRBJ2-7	TRBV27	-	-	TGTGCCACCGGGGACACCCCCTACGAGCAGTACTTC	CATGDTPYEQYF
TRBJ1-5	TRBV6-1	-	-	TGTGCCAGCAGTGAGGCCCAAAAACAGCCCCAGCATTTT	CASSEAQKQPQHF
TRBJ1-3	TRBV6-4	-	-	TGTGCCAGCAAGATACACAGGCAGTCAGGAAACACCATATATTTT	CASKIHRQSGNTIYF
TRBJ2-1	TRBV11-2	-	few	TGTGCCAGCAGCTTAAGGGGGGGAGGGCTTGTGGATGAGCAGTTCTTC	CASSLRGGGLVDEQFF
TRBJ2-5	TRBV7-2	-	-	TGTGCCAGCAGCTTGGATGGAACGGAGACCCAGTACTTC	CASSLDGTETQYF